These 17 T cell receptor beta chains came from one sample sequenced in a study of blood T cell repertoires in COVID-19. Data came from immunoSEQ multiplex PCR; TCRdb stores just in-frame clones and leaves some out. The sample shows about 310,000 clones, around 87% of them seen only once. The source material was peripheral blood. The receptors derive from a man between 45 and 60 years old with active or convalescent COVID-19.

The rearrangement uses TRBV19 and TRBJ1-1; 11 bases map to TRBD1. Trimming took 5 bases from V and 5 from J; bases not matched to a gene: 7. Germline V gene lookup returns CDR1 LNHDA and CDR2 SQIVND (reference sequence). The CDR3 totals 15 residues. In DNA, the CDR3 is TGTGCCAGTAGTCCATGGACAGGGGGCATGACTGAAGCTTTCTTT. This sequence encodes CASSPWTGGMTEAFF.

The V gene is TRBV7-8, the J gene TRBJ1-5, with a tentative D call TRBD1 (5 bases). The length of the CDR3 is 16 residues. Germline V lookup: CDR1 SGHVS, CDR2 FQNEAQ. V shed 1 base and J shed 3 bases, with 13 bases lying between them. CDR3: CASSLVGASPNQPQHF. The DNA for the CDR3 is TGTGCCAGCAGCTTAGTTGGGGCCAGCCCCAATCAGCCCCAGCATTTT.

The genes are TRBV19 and TRBJ1-1, with 9 bases fitting TRBD1. V gave up 9 bases and J gave up 4 bases; unmatched junction bases: 9. In germline, CDR1 is LNHDA, CDR2 SQIVND (reference sequence). The CDR3 is made up of 14 amino acids. CDR3: CASRDDRGGTEAFF. The CDR3 DNA reads TGTGCCAGCCGGGATGACAGGGGGGGCACTGAAGCTTTCTTT.

The chain has TRBV19 and TRBJ1-3; D remains ambiguous. The CDR3 consists of 12 residues. Looked up from germline, CDR1 is LNHDA and CDR2 is SQIVND (reference sequence). V lost 8 bases and J 4 bases, leaving 9 bases between the germline ends. The CDR3 here is CASRRGGNTIYF. As DNA, the CDR3 is TGTGCCAGTCGAAGAGGGGGAAACACCATATATTTT.

V and J are TRBV6-2 or TRBV6-3 and TRBJ2-3; TRBD2 is a possible D gene (5 bases). The CDR3 spans 15 residues. CDR1 and CDR2 from the germline V gene are MNHEY and SVGEGT. The V gene lost 2 bases and the J gene lost 2 bases, with 11 bases spanning the gap. CDR3 bases: TGTGCCAGCAGTTACGTGGCGCGGGTCACAGATACGCAGTATTTT. Translating gives CASSYVARVTDTQYF.

In DNA, the CDR3 is TGTGCCAGCAGCTTCGGGGATTTAGGCGCAGATACGCAGTATTTT. Amino acid sequence: CASSFGDLGADTQYF. This rearrangement joins TRBV7-2 to TRBJ2-3; weak D call: TRBD2 (5 bases). Germline assignment: CDR1 SGHTA and CDR2 FQGNSA. Deletions cut 3 bases from V and 4 bases from J, with 14 bases between. The length of the CDR3 is 15 residues. Full variable domain (missing parts from reference TRBV7-2 and TRBJ2-3): GAGVSQSPSNKVTEKGKDVELRCDPISGHTALYWYRQSLGQGLEFLIYFQGNSAPDKSGLPSDRFSAERTGGSVSTLTIQRTQQEDSAVYLCASSFGDLGADTQYFGPGTRLTVL.

In this sample, this clone turned up once. The rearrangement joins TRBV2 to TRBJ2-1, with TRBD2 matching 8 bases. Germline-derived CDR1 and CDR2 are SNHLY and FYNNEI. This CDR3 region has 16 residues. Germline trimming cut 4 bases from V and 7 bases from J; bases unmatched to any gene: 12. The CDR3 protein is CASSAVLAAAGNEQFF. DNA of the CDR3: TGTGCCAGCAGTGCAGTACTAGCGGCGGCCGGAAATGAGCAGTTCTTC.

V gene TRBV6-2 or TRBV6-3 combines with J gene TRBJ2-5; perhaps TRBD1 as D (6 bases). This CDR3 spans 16 amino acids. CDR1 is MNHEY and CDR2 is SVGEGT in the germline V gene. The V and J ends lost 5 bases and 4 bases respectively, with 20 bases between them. The CDR3 DNA reads as TGTGCCAGCAGTACATCCGCGGACAGACCGGGAGAGACCCAGTACTTC. Translation: CASSTSADRPGETQYF.

In its sample, this clone was seen a few times. The V gene is TRBV30, the J gene TRBJ1-1; weak D call: TRBD1 (6 bases). Germline CDR1 is GTSNPN and CDR2 is SVGIG (reference sequence). The CDR3 loop spans 16 amino acids. V lost 4 bases and J lost 1, with 19 bases in between. CDR3 sequence reads: CAWTLSGGRTNTEAFF. In nucleotides, the CDR3 is TGTGCCTGGACCCTGTCGGGGGGGCGGACGAACACTGAAGCTTTCTTT.

There are a few counts of this clone. The chain has TRBV6-6 and TRBJ1-5; 10 nucleotides match TRBD1. With V trimmed by 9 bases and J by 2 bases, 7 bases remained unmatched. CDR3 length equals 15 residues. CDR1 is MNHNY, CDR2 SVGAGI, per germline (reference sequence). CDR3: CASLFGTGGNQPQHF. In nucleotides, the CDR3 is TGTGCCAGTCTTTTTGGGACAGGGGGCAATCAGCCCCAGCATTTT.

This clone was seen just once. The chain uses TRBV19 and TRBJ2-5; TRBD1 is a possible D gene (7 bases). The germline V and J ends were trimmed by 5 bases and 5 bases, with 21 bases remaining between them. The CDR3 consists of 16 residues. Germline-derived CDR1 and CDR2 are LNHDA and SQIVND (reference sequence). The CDR3 nucleotides are TGTGCCAGTAGTGTCTCCTTCCAGGGGGGTATGGAGACCCAGTACTTC. It codes for CASSVSFQGGMETQYF.

The V gene is TRBV11-2, the J gene TRBJ1-5; D call uncertain. Germline V CDR1 and CDR2: SGHAT, FQNNGV. There are 16 residues in the CDR3. V was clipped by 2 bases and J by 5 bases, with 16 bases between them. The CDR3 coding sequence is TGTGCCAGCAGCTTAAGGCCGGGGAGCGGGGATCAGCCCCAGCATTTT. This sequence encodes CASSLRPGSGDQPQHF.

The rearrangement links TRBV19 to TRBJ1-6; no firm D call. V lost 9 bases and J 9 bases, leaving 9 bases between the germline ends. The CDR3 has 11 residues. Germline V gene lookup returns CDR1 LNHDA and CDR2 SQIVND (reference sequence). CDR3: CASPIGSPLHF. Written as DNA, the CDR3 is TGTGCCAGCCCGATCGGTTCACCCCTCCACTTT.

In nucleotides, the CDR3 is TGCAGCGTTGATTTGCGGGGATCCGATACGCAGTATTTT. This gives the protein CSVDLRGSDTQYF. This chain connects TRBV29-1 to TRBJ2-3, with a weak D call TRBD2 (6 bases). From germline, CDR1 is SQVTM and CDR2 ANQGSEA. Trimming left V 3 bases short and J 6 bases short, with 13 bases between. The CDR3 consists of 13 residues.

The rearrangement links TRBV7-3 to TRBJ2-2; TRBD2 aligns across 9 bases. CDR1 SGHTA and CDR2 FQGTGA come from the germline V gene. This CDR3 spans 15 amino acids. Trimming took 3 bases from V and 5 from J; bases not matched to a gene: 4. The CDR3 nucleotides read TGTGCCAGCAGCTTCAGCGGGAGGCCTACCGGGGAGCTGTTTTTT. It encodes CASSFSGRPTGELFF.

The sample holds a few counts of this clone. The chain has TRBV11-2 and TRBJ2-1, with D perhaps TRBD2 (6 bases). V gave up 1 base and J gave up 7 bases, with 14 bases separating them. CDR3 length: 15 amino acids. Germline values: CDR1 SGHAT, CDR2 FQNNGV. CDR3 loop: CASSLGNGRGNEQFF. The CDR3 DNA sequence: TGTGCCAGCAGCTTAGGGAACGGGAGAGGAAATGAGCAGTTCTTC.

The J gene is TRBJ2-2, the V gene TRBV15; D is unclear. V lost 9 bases and J 4 bases, leaving 6 bases between the germline ends. Germline V gene lookup returns CDR1 LNHNV and CDR2 YYDKDF (reference sequence). The length of the CDR3 is 11 residues. The CDR3 bases are TGTGCCACTAGTGGCACCGGGGAGCTGTTTTTT. It translates to CATSGTGELFF.